Shown below are 10 T cell receptor beta chains from a single sample sequenced in a study of T cells in Graves' hyperthyroidism and ophthalmopathy. What was amplified from RNA transcripts were TCR beta CDR3 regions. HTBI primers drove first-round RT-PCR of the TCR CDR3. TCRdb reanalysed the multiplex PCR reads using MiXCR and keeps one entry per CDR3 protein. The sample includes roughly 500,000 distinct CDR3 sequences, about 46% of them seen just once. Source material: peripheral blood or thyroid tissue (not recorded which). The receptor set was obtained from an adult woman with Graves' disease, either hyperthyroidism or ophthalmopathy (not recorded which).

This clonotype was recorded at least ten times. CDR3 sequence reads: CASRGPGSGANVLTF. The DNA for the CDR3 is TGTGCCAGTAGAGGACCGGGCTCTGGGGCCAACGTCCTGACTTTC. V and J are TRBV19 and TRBJ2-6; D unresolved. V lost 6 bases to trimming and J lost 0 bases, with 9 bases between them. Germline V CDR1 and CDR2: LNHDA, SQIVND (reference sequence). The CDR3 has 15 amino acids.

This clonotype was recorded many times. The chain links TRBV11-2 to TRBJ2-7; either TRBD1 or TRBD2 may supply D (5 bases each). V lost 7 bases to trimming and J lost 3 bases, with 16 bases between them. The CDR3 is 14 residues long. Germline CDR1 is SGHAT and CDR2 is FQNNGV. CDR3 DNA: TGTGCCAGCACCCCGGGACGACCAAGCTACGAGCAGTACTTC. Its translation: CASTPGRPSYEQYF.

This clonotype was seen more than once but under ten times. The chain recombines TRBV7-2 with TRBJ2-7; D ambiguous. The germline V and J ends were trimmed by 0 bases and 7 bases, with 7 bases remaining between them. The germline V gene has CDR1 SGHTA and CDR2 FQGNSA. The CDR3 sequence is 12 residues long. CDR3 nucleotides: TGTGCCAGCAGCTTAGCCGCCCGGGAGCAGTACTTC. It is translated as CASSLAAREQYF.

The chain combines TRBV10-3 with TRBJ2-1, with TRBD1 matching 11 bases. Per the germline V gene, CDR1 is ENHRY and CDR2 is SYGVKD. Trimming took 5 bases from V and 7 from J; bases not matched to a gene: 16. This CDR3 contains 18 residues. CDR3 nucleotide sequence: TGTGCCATCAGTACGGACAGGGGGCCAAGCGGGAGAATTAATGAGCAGTTCTTC. Translation gives CAISTDRGPSGRINEQFF.

Note on this clonotype: A much larger clone differs by one base, so this may be a read error. The rearrangement uses TRBV2 and TRBJ1-4; maybe TRBD1 (6 bases). Germline V lookup: CDR1 SNHLY, CDR2 FYNNEI. This CDR3 has 15 amino acids. CDR3 coding DNA: TGTGCCAGCACCCGCCAGGGGAACCAAGTTGAAAAACTGGTTTTT. Its translation: CASTRQGNQVEKLVF.

V is TRBV18 and J is TRBJ2-7; tentative D call: TRBD2 (5 bases). From germline, CDR1 is KGHSH and CDR2 LQKENI. Deletions cut 2 bases from V and 5 bases from J, with 10 bases between. The CDR3 contains 13 residues. This CDR3 reads CASSPAGPNEQYF. The DNA for the CDR3 is TGTGCCAGCTCACCAGCGGGCCCCAACGAGCAGTACTTC.

This clonotype appeared a few times. CDR3 DNA: TGTGCCAGCAGCTTTCTACCTCGGGACAGGGTTCACGGGGAGCTGTTTTTT. It translates to CASSFLPRDRVHGELFF. The chain joins TRBV7-9 to TRBJ2-2; TRBD1 aligns across 9 bases. Trimming cost V 3 bases and J 7 bases; bases outside gene matches: 12. The CDR3 runs 17 residues. The germline V gene encodes CDR1 SEHNR and CDR2 FQNEAQ (reference sequence).

The chain has TRBV15 and TRBJ2-2, with unresolved D. Germline loops: CDR1 LNHNV, CDR2 YYDKDF (reference sequence). The CDR3 runs 15 residues. The V end was cut by 8 bases, the J end by 3 bases, with 16 bases between. The CDR3, as DNA: TGTGCCACCTCGCGCGACGGGCTTCACACCGGGGAGCTGTTTTTT. Translation gives CATSRDGLHTGELFF.

The chain combines TRBV29-1 with TRBJ2-3, with a weak D call TRBD2 (6 bases). The CDR3 covers 13 residues. Germline CDR1 reads SQVTM; CDR2 reads ANQGSEA. Trimming removed 8 bases at V and 1 base at J, with 13 bases between. This chain's CDR3 is CSFFGGGTDTQYF. Written as DNA, the CDR3 is TGCAGCTTCTTCGGAGGGGGCACAGATACGCAGTATTTT.

The CDR3: CVSSYGETQYF. The CDR3 nucleotides read TGTGTCAGCAGTTATGGGGAGACCCAGTACTTC. The rearrangement links TRBV10-3 to TRBJ2-5; D is unclear. Looked up from germline, CDR1 is ENHRY and CDR2 is SYGVKD. This CDR3 has 11 residues.